This T cell receptor beta chain derives from a study of control samples from healthy donors and cancer patients. This table comes from immunoSEQ multiplex PCR, and its TCRdb copy is limited to in-frame clones, with some not included. The sample shows 150,000 to 200,000 clones, 94% of them seen only once. Germline V lookup: CDR1 MNHEY, CDR2 SVGEGT. The CDR3 consists of 14 residues. Trimming stripped 2 bases from V and 3 bases from J, with 11 bases between. This chain joins TRBV6-2 or TRBV6-3 and TRBJ2-7, with D possibly being TRBD1 (6 bases). This clonotype was sampled from a man aged 60-69 years with colorectal cancer. The sample comprised PBMCs. The CDR3 DNA sequence: TGTGCCAGCAGTTACACCCGGACAGTCTACGAGCAGTACTTC. Protein product: CASSYTRTVYEQYF.